This TCR beta chain came from a study of cytomegalovirus exposure and HLA in healthy donors. The study, taken as a whole, reports: Upon later analysis, TCR association rates were observed to vary by HLA locus, being highest for DRB1 and lowest for HLA-C.

Amplification used 60 Vbeta primers and 13 Jbeta primers. Generated by immunoSEQ multiplex PCR, the TCRdb table keeps only in-frame clones and is missing some. The sample contains roughly 200,000 clones, roughly 73% of which appear only once. The V gene's germline CDR1 is SQVTM and CDR2 ANQGSEA. The V gene end was trimmed by 6 bases and the J gene end by 5 bases; junction bases not matched to a gene: 8. The CDR3 is made up of 15 amino acids. Points on this clone: Its specificity is unknown.

This clonotype was obtained from a woman aged 25 to 45 in good health and CMV-seronegative. This chain links TRBV29-1 with TRBJ2-3; 13 nucleotides align to TRBD2. Sequencing used PBMCs. CDR3 in DNA: TGCAGCGTCCTGGGACTAGCGGGATCGTTAGATACGCAGTATTTT. It specifies CSVLGLAGSLDTQYF.